This section outlines one T cell receptor beta chain sequence together with its context. Trimming shortened V by 1 base and J by 1 base, and 19 bases separated the two germline ends. The germline V gene encodes CDR1 LGHNA and CDR2 YSLEER. The CDR3 loop spans 19 amino acids. The sample belongs to a study of shared clonotypes between healthy human individuals. TCRdb keeps only in-frame clones here, not all; method: immunoSEQ multiplex PCR. Of roughly 1.4 million clones listed, 98% are singletons. This sequence originates from a man in his thirties or forties in good health. The sample consisted of naive CD4+ T cells sorted from blood. Subset meaning: CD45RA+ positively selected. V gene TRBV4-3 combines with J gene TRBJ2-2; D is tentatively TRBD1 or TRBD2 (6 bases each). CDR3 protein: CASSQGGWWGAVNTGELFF. The DNA for the CDR3 is TGCGCCAGCAGCCAAGGTGGATGGTGGGGGGCGGTGAACACCGGGGAGCTGTTTTTT.